This T cell receptor (beta chain) was identified in a study of blood T cell repertoires in COVID-19. In the study overall: T cells, B-cell-depleted T cells, or PBMCs provided the cDNA or gDNA that served as material.

Authors' analysis steps: Cell counts per sample came from amplifying reference gene primers. Generated by immunoSEQ multiplex PCR, the TCRdb table keeps only in-frame clones and is missing some. Clone size and V and J calls were adopted from that table, with D and trimming inferred from the DNA. The table has 150,000 to 200,000 clones, 75% to 85% seen once. The germline V and J ends were trimmed by 4 bases and 7 bases, with 8 bases remaining between them. Germline lookup yields CDR1 MGHDK and CDR2 SYGVNS. The CDR3 is 13 amino acids. Material for sequencing was peripheral blood. The receptor was derived from a woman aged 40 to 55 with COVID-19, enrolled during active disease. V and J are TRBV25-1 and TRBJ1-6, with D unclear. CDR3 amino acids: CASSAPANSPLHF. CDR3 sequence (DNA): TGTGCCAGCAGTGCCCCTGCGAATTCACCCCTCCACTTT.